This T cell receptor delta chain stems from a study of gamma-delta T cells after stem cell transplantation. Note on this clone: This likely traces to a read error, being one base from a far larger clone.

TCRdb reanalysed the RT-PCR reads via CATT. The sample lists around 1,700 delta-chain clones, under 3% seen once, with roughly half in the top ten. CDR1 and CDR2 (germline): GEAIGNYY, EKD. V dropped 0 bases and J dropped 0; count of bases not matched to a gene: 15. The CDR3 has 22 amino acids. The TCR comes from a human donor. It is not recorded whose cells these are; they may come from a transplant donor. V usage is TRDV2 and J usage is TRDJ3, with 8 bases matching TRDD3. Sequenced sample: gamma-delta T cells. CDR3 residues: CACDTGGLGGTGGSWDTRQMFF. Written as DNA, the CDR3 is TGTGCCTGTGACACCGGAGGACTGGGGGGTACGGGTGGCTCCTGGGACACCCGACAGATGTTTTTC.